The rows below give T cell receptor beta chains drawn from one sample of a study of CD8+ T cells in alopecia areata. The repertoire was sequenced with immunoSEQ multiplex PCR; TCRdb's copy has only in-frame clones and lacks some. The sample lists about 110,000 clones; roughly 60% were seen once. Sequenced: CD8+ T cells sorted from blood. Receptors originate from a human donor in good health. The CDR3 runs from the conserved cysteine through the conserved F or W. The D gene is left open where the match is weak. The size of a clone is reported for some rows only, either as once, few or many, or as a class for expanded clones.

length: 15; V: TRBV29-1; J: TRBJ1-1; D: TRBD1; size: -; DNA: TGCAGCGTTGACGACCACGAAGGACAGGGCTCTGAAGCTTTCTTT; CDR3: CSVDDHEGQGSEAFF
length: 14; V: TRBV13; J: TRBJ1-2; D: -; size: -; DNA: TGTGCCAGCAGCCCGGGCTTGGGGGGGTATGGCTACACCTTC; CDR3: CASSPGLGGYGYTF
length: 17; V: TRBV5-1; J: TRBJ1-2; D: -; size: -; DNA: TGCGCCAGCAGCTTGCGACAGACCTTCGGGGCTAACTATGGCTACACCTTC; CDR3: CASSLRQTFGANYGYTF
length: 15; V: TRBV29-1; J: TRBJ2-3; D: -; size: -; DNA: TGCAGCGTTGAGGCGGACAGTCCCACCCCAGATACGCAGTATTTT; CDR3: CSVEADSPTPDTQYF
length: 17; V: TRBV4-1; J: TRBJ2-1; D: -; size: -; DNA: TGCGCCAGCAGCCTGCCGAAGGGGGGGCACCTTGGCAATGAGCAGTTCTTC; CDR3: CASSLPKGGHLGNEQFF
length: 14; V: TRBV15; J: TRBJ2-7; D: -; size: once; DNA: TGTGCCACCAGCAGAGTAGGGGGCTCCTACGAGCAGTACTTC; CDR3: CATSRVGGSYEQYF
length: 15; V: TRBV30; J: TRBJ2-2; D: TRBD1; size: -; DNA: TGTGCCTGGACTGGGGACAGACTGAACACCGGGGAGCTGTTTTTT; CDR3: CAWTGDRLNTGELFF
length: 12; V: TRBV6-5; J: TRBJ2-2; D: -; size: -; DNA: TGTGCCAGCAGAACGGGCACCGGGGAGCTGTTTTTT; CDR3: CASRTGTGELFF
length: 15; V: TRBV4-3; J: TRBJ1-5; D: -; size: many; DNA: TGCGCCAGCAGCCAAGATTCGGACTTGAATCAGCCCCAGCATTTT; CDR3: CASSQDSDLNQPQHF
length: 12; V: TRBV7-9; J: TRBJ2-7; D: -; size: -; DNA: TGTGCCAGCAGCTTAGTAGGGCCCGAGCAGTACTTC; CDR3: CASSLVGPEQYF
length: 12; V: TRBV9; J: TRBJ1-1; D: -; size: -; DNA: TGTGCCAGCAGCCCCCAGGCGGTTGAAGCTTTCTTT; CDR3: CASSPQAVEAFF
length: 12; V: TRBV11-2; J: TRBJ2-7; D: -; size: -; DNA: TGTGCCAGCAGCTTAGACCCCCTCGAGCAGTACTTC; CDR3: CASSLDPLEQYF
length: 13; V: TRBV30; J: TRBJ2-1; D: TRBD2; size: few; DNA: TGTGCCTGGTCTAGGATAGCGGGGGTAGAGCAGTTCTTC; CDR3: CAWSRIAGVEQFF